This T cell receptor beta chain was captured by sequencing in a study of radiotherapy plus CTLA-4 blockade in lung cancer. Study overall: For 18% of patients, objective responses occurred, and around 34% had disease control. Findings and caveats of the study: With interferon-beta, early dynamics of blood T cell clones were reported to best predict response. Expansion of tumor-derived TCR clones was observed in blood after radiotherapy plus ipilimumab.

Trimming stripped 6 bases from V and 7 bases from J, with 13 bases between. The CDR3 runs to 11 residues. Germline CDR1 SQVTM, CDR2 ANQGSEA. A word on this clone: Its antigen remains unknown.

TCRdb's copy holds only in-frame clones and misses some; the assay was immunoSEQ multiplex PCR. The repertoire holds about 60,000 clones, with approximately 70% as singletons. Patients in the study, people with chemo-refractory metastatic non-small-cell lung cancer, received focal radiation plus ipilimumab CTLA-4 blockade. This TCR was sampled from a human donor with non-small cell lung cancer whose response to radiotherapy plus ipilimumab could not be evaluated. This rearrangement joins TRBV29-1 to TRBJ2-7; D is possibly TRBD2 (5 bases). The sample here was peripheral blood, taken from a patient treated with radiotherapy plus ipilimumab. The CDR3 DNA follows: TGCAGCGTCTCAAGCGGTGGAGAGCAGTACTTC. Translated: CSVSSGGEQYF.